This T cell receptor beta chain derives from a study of blood T cell repertoires in COVID-19. Study at large: Sources were T cells, B-cell-depleted T cells, or PBMCs; the material itself was cDNA or gDNA.

Generated by immunoSEQ multiplex PCR, the TCRdb table keeps only in-frame clones and is missing some. The table lists tens of thousands of clones, about 91% of them singletons. Germline V gives CDR1 SGDLS, CDR2 YYNGEE. V lost 2 bases, J lost 4 bases, and 11 bases lay in between. The CDR3 runs 14 residues. This clonotype was obtained from a woman aged 80 or over with acute or convalescent COVID-19. The chain uses TRBV9 and TRBJ2-3; D may be TRBD2 (5 bases). The sample taken for sequencing was peripheral blood. The CDR3 DNA reads as TGTGCCAGCAGCGTCACTAGGATCTCAGATACGCAGTATTTT. It specifies CASSVTRISDTQYF.